Following are 10 T cell receptor beta chains from one sample sequenced in a study of blood T cell repertoires in COVID-19. Repertoires were generated with immunoSEQ multiplex PCR, while TCRdb's copy carries only in-frame clones and drops some. The repertoire holds a few hundred thousand clones, with nearly 90% as singletons. Material for sequencing was peripheral blood. The source of these receptors is a woman aged 40 to 49 who had recovered from COVID-19.

This clone appeared a single time. The genes are TRBV7-2 and TRBJ1-6; 7 bases are shared with TRBD1. The CDR3 sequence is 15 residues long. The germline gives CDR1 SGHTA, CDR2 FQGNSA. J gave up 9 bases and V 5 bases, and 10 bases lay outside the gene matches. This CDR3 reads CASSRPTGSVSPLHF. The CDR3 nucleotides read TGTGCCAGCAGCCGCCCGACAGGGAGCGTTTCACCCCTCCACTTT.

The rearrangement links TRBV21-1 to TRBJ1-1. TRBV21-1 is listed as a pseudogene. The CDR3 is 15 residues long. Written as DNA, the CDR3 is TGTGCCAGCAGCGCGGGGCGGGGAAGCGGCACTGAAGCTTTCTTT. This translates into CASSAGRGSGTEAFF.

The CDR3 nucleotides are TGTGCCAGTAGTATCCCCGTATCGGGGTGGAATGAGCAGTTCTTC. Protein product: CASSIPVSGWNEQFF. J is TRBJ2-1 and V is TRBV19; a weak D match, TRBD2 (5 bases). Germline values: CDR1 LNHDA, CDR2 SQIVND (reference sequence). The germline V and J ends were trimmed by 3 bases and 7 bases, with 16 bases remaining between them. CDR3 length: 15 residues. The entire variable domain, with the rest obtained from reference TRBV19 and TRBJ2-1, is as follows: DGGITQSPKYLFRKEGQNVTLSCEQNLNHDAMYWYRQDPGQGLRLIYYSQIVNDFQKGDIAEGYSVSREKKESFPLTVTSAQKNPTAFYLCASSIPVSGWNEQFFGPGTRLTVL.

This sequence joins TRBV5-4 and TRBJ2-1, with TRBD2 matching 8 bases. With V trimmed by 5 bases and J by 4 bases, 5 bases remained unmatched. Germline loops: CDR1 SGHNT, CDR2 YYREEE (reference sequence). The CDR3 has 14 residues. CDR3 nucleotide sequence: TGTGCCAGCAGTCCCGGGAGGGCGTACAATGAGCAGTTCTTC. It codes for CASSPGRAYNEQFF.

The chain combines TRBV6-5 with TRBJ1-1, with D possibly TRBD1 on 5 matching bases. CDR3 length: 12 amino acids. Germline V gives CDR1 MNHEY, CDR2 SVGAGI. V was trimmed by 10 bases and J by 4 bases, leaving 13 bases between them. CDR3 residues: CANQGKGTEAFF. The CDR3 DNA is TGTGCCAACCAGGGAAAGGGCACTGAAGCTTTCTTT.

CDR3 sequence: CASIPSPTGANTEAFF. In DNA form, the CDR3 reads TGTGCCAGTATCCCATCCCCTACAGGGGCGAACACTGAAGCTTTCTTT. The V gene is TRBV19, the J gene TRBJ1-1; TRBD1 matches at 7 bases. This CDR3 comprises 16 residues. The germline V gene encodes CDR1 LNHDA and CDR2 SQIVND (reference sequence). V trimming: 7 bases; J trimming: 1 base; junction bases outside the gene matches: 12.

This chain uses TRBV4-3 with TRBJ1-4; 12 nucleotides match TRBD1. V lost 2 bases to trimming and J lost 10 bases; unmatched junction nucleotides: 8. The CDR3 runs 16 residues. Germline CDR1 reads LGHNA; CDR2 reads YSLEER. In DNA form, the CDR3 reads TGCGCCAGCAGCCAAACATCCGGGACAGGGGGCGGAAAACTGTTTTTT. Amino acids: CASSQTSGTGGGKLFF.

V and J are TRBV7-2 and TRBJ2-3; 11 bases are shared with TRBD1. The germline V gene encodes CDR1 SGHTA and CDR2 FQGNSA. This CDR3 region has 15 residues. After removal of 8 bases from V and 5 bases from J, the junction contained 9 bases not matched to a gene. The CDR3 nucleotides read TGTGCCAGCGGCACCGGGACAGGGGGTGGAGATACGCAGTATTTT. This gives the protein CASGTGTGGGDTQYF. Full variable domain (remainder filled in from reference TRBV7-2 and TRBJ2-3): GAGVSQSPSNKVTEKGKDVELRCDPISGHTALYWYRQSLGQGLEFLIYFQGNSAPDKSGLPSDRFSAERTGGSVSTLTIQRTQQEDSAVYLCASGTGTGGGDTQYFGPGTRLTVL.

This clone was observed a single time. This chain links TRBV2 with TRBJ1-1, with D tentatively TRBD1 (5 bases). Trimming removed 11 bases from V and 1 base from J, with 14 bases in between. The CDR3 length is 13 residues. Germline values: CDR1 SNHLY, CDR2 FYNNEI. The CDR3 DNA sequence: TGTGCCGGCTCGTCGGGGGGGAACACTGAAGCTTTCTTT. This gives the protein CAGSSGGNTEAFF.

The chain recombines TRBV28 with TRBJ1-1; possible D gene TRBD1, 6 bases. Trimming shortened V by 8 bases and J by 4 bases, and 11 bases separated the two germline ends. The CDR3 sequence is 12 residues long. The V gene's germline CDR1 is MDHEN and CDR2 SYDVKM. CDR3 sequence reads: CASGRDTTEAFF. The CDR3 bases are TGTGCCAGCGGTCGGGACACCACTGAAGCTTTCTTT.